The 7 T cell receptor beta chains presented below share a single source sample, sequenced in a study of T cell repertoires in cytomegalovirus infection. The antigens these receptors bind are not known. MiXCR was run by TCRdb on the reads, yielding one entry per CDR3 protein. This repertoire shows 200,000 to 250,000 distinct CDR3 sequences, roughly 34% found once; its top ten account for around 64%. Sequencing used CD8+ T cells from cultured PBMCs, obtained from culture after CMV antigen stimulation. The source is a human donor in good health (CMV status not recorded). Some clones in this sample may be carry-over from other donors' samples.

This clonotype was observed a handful of times. V gene TRBV6-5 combines with J gene TRBJ2-1; 10 bases align to TRBD2. The germline V gene encodes CDR1 MNHEY and CDR2 SVGAGI. The trim removed 0 bases at V and 0 bases at J, leaving 5 bases unmatched. This CDR3 contains 18 residues. DNA of the CDR3: TGTGCCAGCAGTTACTCGAGGCTAGCGGGAGTCTCCTACAATGAGCAGTTCTTC. It translates to CASSYSRLAGVSYNEQFF.

The CDR3 nucleotides are TGTGCCAGCAGCCCATCAGGGGTGTGGGAGCAGTACTTC. This encodes CASSPSGVWEQYF. The chain combines TRBV7-3 with TRBJ2-7, with D tentatively TRBD1 (6 bases). Deletions cut 5 bases from V and 7 bases from J, with 15 bases between. The CDR3 runs 13 residues. CDR1 SGHTA and CDR2 FQGTGA come from the germline V gene.

The sample holds many counts of this clonotype. DNA of the CDR3: TGCAGCGTCCAAGCCGAGACAAAAGGCAGCAATGAGCAGTTCTTC. Residues: CSVQAETKGSNEQFF. This chain connects TRBV29-1 to TRBJ2-1; no definite D call. The ends were cut back, 6 bases at V and 6 bases at J, with 21 bases in the middle. The CDR3 covers 15 residues. Germline V gene lookup returns CDR1 SQVTM and CDR2 ANQGSEA.

This clonotype was seen a few times. This chain joins TRBV20-1 and TRBJ2-7; TRBD1 agrees at 9 bases. Trimming removed 5 bases from V and 6 bases from J; junction bases left unmatched: 14. Germline-derived CDR1 and CDR2 are DFQATT and SNEGSKA (reference sequence). The CDR3 sequence is 15 residues long. As DNA, the CDR3 is TGCAGTGCTGGCCAACAGGGGGCGTTGGAATCCGAGCAGTACTTC. Translated, it gives CSAGQQGALESEQYF.

The V and J genes are TRBV29-1 and TRBJ2-7, with a weak D call TRBD2 (6 bases). Trimming cost V 5 bases and J 2 bases, with 13 bases left between them. CDR1 SQVTM and CDR2 ANQGSEA come from the germline V gene. This CDR3 has 13 residues. The CDR3 DNA is TGCAGCGTTCCCGGGACTGAAGCCTACGAGCAGTACTTC. Protein sequence: CSVPGTEAYEQYF.

As for this clonotype: A read error may produce the germline difference seen at one junction end. The gene calls are TRBV6-1 and TRBJ2-7; D unresolved. In germline, CDR1 is MNHNS, CDR2 SASEGT. This CDR3 spans 11 amino acids. CDR3 sequence: CASSESPPPDF. The CDR3 coding sequence is TGTGCCAGCAGTGAAAGCCCCCCTCCCGACTTC.

This clonotype was seen a handful of times. The chain couples TRBV11-2 to TRBJ1-5; D not resolved. CDR1 and CDR2 (germline): SGHAT, FQNNGV. Trimming took off 5 bases at V and 6 bases at J, with 11 bases between the two ends. The CDR3 runs 13 residues. CDR3 region: CASSRGWAQPQHF. CDR3 DNA sequence: TGTGCCAGCAGCCGGGGTTGGGCTCAGCCCCAGCATTTT. Variable domain in full (rest from reference TRBV11-2 and TRBJ1-5): EAGVAQSPRYKIIEKRQSVAFWCNPISGHATLYWYQQILGQGPKLLIQFQNNGVVDDSQLPKDRFSAERLKGVDSTLKIQPAKLEDSAVYLCASSRGWAQPQHFGDGTRLSIL.